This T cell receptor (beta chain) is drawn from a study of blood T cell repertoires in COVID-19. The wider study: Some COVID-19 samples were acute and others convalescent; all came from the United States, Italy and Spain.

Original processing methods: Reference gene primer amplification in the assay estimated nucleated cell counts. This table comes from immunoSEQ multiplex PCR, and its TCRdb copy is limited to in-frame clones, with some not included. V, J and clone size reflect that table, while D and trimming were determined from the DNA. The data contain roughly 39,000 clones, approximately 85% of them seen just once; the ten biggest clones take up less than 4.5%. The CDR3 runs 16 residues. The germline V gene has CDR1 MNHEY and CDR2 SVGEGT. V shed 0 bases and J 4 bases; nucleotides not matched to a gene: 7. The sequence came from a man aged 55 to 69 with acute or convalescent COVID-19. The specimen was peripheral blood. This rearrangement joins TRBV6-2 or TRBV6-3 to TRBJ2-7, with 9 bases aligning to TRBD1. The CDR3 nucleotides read TGTGCCAGCAGTTACTCCGGACAGGGGTCAGCTTACGAGCAGTACTTC. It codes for CASSYSGQGSAYEQYF.